Below are 26 T cell receptor beta chains sequenced from a single sample in a study of blood T cell repertoires in COVID-19. TCRdb's copy holds only in-frame clones and misses some; the assay was immunoSEQ multiplex PCR. The sample records tens of thousands of clones, more than 75% being singletons. Sequenced input: peripheral blood. Receptor source: a human donor with active COVID-19. The donor label of this sample is uncertain.

The V call is TRBV6-5, the J call TRBJ2-2, with 9 bases fitting TRBD1. Germline V lookup: CDR1 MNHEY, CDR2 SVGAGI. V shed 8 bases, J shed 5 bases, and the junction held 6 bases outside the gene matches. This CDR3 region has 14 residues. CDR3 in amino acids: CASGDRGGTGELFF. In nucleotides, the CDR3 is TGTGCCAGCGGCGACAGGGGGGGTACCGGGGAGCTGTTTTTT.

CDR3 in amino acids: CATSDRDIATDTQYF. The CDR3 region has the DNA TGTGCCACCAGTGATCGGGACATAGCCACAGATACGCAGTATTTT. The chain joins TRBV24-1 to TRBJ2-3; possible D gene TRBD1, 6 bases. The V end was cut by 3 bases, the J end by 2 bases, with 11 bases between. CDR1 KGHDR and CDR2 SFDVKD come from the germline V gene. CDR3 length: 15 residues.

The chain recombines TRBV5-1 with TRBJ1-2; TRBD1 might be the D (5 bases). V lost 0 bases to trimming and J lost 3 bases, with 12 bases between them. The CDR3 is 15 amino acids. CDR1 and CDR2 from the germline V gene are SGHRS and YFSETQ. CDR3 DNA: TGCGCCAGCAGCTTGGGATTCGGCAGGGACTATGGCTACACCTTC. It translates to CASSLGFGRDYGYTF.

This clone showed up just a few times. The J gene is TRBJ2-3, the V gene TRBV3-1 (or the pseudogene TRBV3-2); 7 bases fit TRBD1. This CDR3 contains 17 residues. The germline CDR1 and CDR2 sequences are LGHDT and YNNKEL (reference sequence). The V and J ends lost 0 bases and 2 bases, in that order; junction bases with no gene match: 8. The CDR3 protein is CASSQDGAGGITDTQYF. CDR3 bases: TGTGCCAGCAGCCAAGACGGGGCAGGGGGTATCACAGATACGCAGTATTTT.

The chain employs TRBV7-3 and TRBJ2-5; D possibly corresponds to TRBD2 (5 bases). This CDR3 is built from 15 residues. CDR1 and CDR2 (germline): SGHTA, FQGTGA. Trimming stripped 9 bases from V and 5 bases from J, with 22 bases between. CDR3 nucleotide sequence: TGTGCCAGTGCAATTGGGCCGCGTCGAGGGGAGACCCAGTACTTC. This sequence encodes CASAIGPRRGETQYF.

V usage is TRBV11-3 and J usage is TRBJ2-1; perhaps TRBD2 as D (7 bases). V lost 1 base and J lost 5, with 15 bases in between. Per the germline V gene, CDR1 is SGHNT and CDR2 is YENEEA. The CDR3 is 16 residues long. CDR3 DNA sequence: TGTGCCAGCAGCTTAGTATCACGGGGGGCCCACAATGAGCAGTTCTTC. Translating it yields CASSLVSRGAHNEQFF. Supplemented by reference TRBV11-3 and TRBJ2-1, the full variable domain reads EAGVVQSPRYKIIEKKQPVAFWCNPISGHNTLYWYLQNLGQGPELLIRYENEEAVDDSQLPKDRFSAERLKGVDSTLKIQPAELGDSAVYLCASSLVSRGAHNEQFFGPGTRLTVL.

The chain links TRBV6-5 to TRBJ2-7, with D possibly TRBD2 on 5 matching bases. V gave up 5 bases and J gave up 6 bases, with 17 bases separating them. Germline assignment: CDR1 MNHEY and CDR2 SVGAGI. The CDR3 extends over 14 amino acids. CDR3 loop: CASSPPGGRGEQYF. The CDR3 DNA follows: TGTGCCAGCAGTCCGCCTGGCGGCCGGGGCGAGCAGTACTTC.

Only one count was recorded for this clone. The chain uses TRBV11-2 and TRBJ2-7; D remains ambiguous. This CDR3 region has 15 residues. In germline, CDR1 is SGHAT, CDR2 FQNNGV. V gave up 4 bases and J gave up 6 bases, with 19 bases separating them. In DNA form, the CDR3 reads TGTGCCAGCAGCTCAACTGCGGTTGCCGCCGGCGAGCAGTACTTC. This sequence encodes CASSSTAVAAGEQYF.

This clone was found a few times. This chain links TRBV28 with TRBJ2-7, with TRBD2 matching over 11 bases. CDR3 length: 15 residues. V was pared by 5 bases and J by 3 bases, with 6 bases of the junction left unmatched. CDR1 MDHEN and CDR2 SYDVKM come from the germline V gene. The CDR3 region is CASSASGTSGYEQYF. DNA for the CDR3: TGTGCCAGCAGTGCCTCCGGGACTAGCGGCTACGAGCAGTACTTC.

This clone was counted a few times. The chain couples TRBV7-9 to TRBJ1-3; TRBD1 matches at 7 bases. V lost 1 base, J lost 2 bases, and 2 bases stayed unmatched. CDR3 length equals 15 residues. Germline CDR1 is SEHNR and CDR2 is FQNEAQ (reference sequence). CDR3 coding DNA: TGTGCCAGCAGCTTAGTAGGGACAGCTGGAAACACCATATATTTT. Translated: CASSLVGTAGNTIYF.

This chain joins TRBV10-1 and TRBJ2-7; D not resolved. CDR3 size: 13 residues. Looked up from germline, CDR1 is WNHNN and CDR2 is SYGVQD (reference sequence). The V end lost 2 bases, the J end lost 3 bases, and 8 bases lay between the germline ends. This CDR3 is CASSEGPFYEQYF. In DNA, the CDR3 is TGCGCCAGCAGTGAGGGCCCGTTCTACGAGCAGTACTTC.

This clone has more than one count but fewer than ten. Here the CDR3 DNA reads TGTGCCCTCGCAACGGGAGATACGCAGTATTTT. This gives the protein CALATGDTQYF. J is TRBJ2-3 and V is TRBV7-9; D not resolved. In germline, CDR1 is SEHNR, CDR2 FQNEAQ (reference sequence). Trimming removed 11 bases from V and 5 bases from J, with 11 bases in between. The CDR3 spans 11 residues.

The chain carries TRBV7-9 and TRBJ2-3; no reliable D call. The CDR3 covers 16 residues. Germline V gene data show CDR1 as SEHNR and CDR2 as FQNEAQ (reference sequence). Trimming stripped 3 bases from V and 3 bases from J, with 16 bases between. DNA for the CDR3: TGTGCCAGCAGCTTGAACGTTATAACAAATACAGATACGCAGTATTTT. This translates into CASSLNVITNTDTQYF.

This chain joins TRBV28 and TRBJ2-3, with TRBD2 matching over 10 bases. The CDR3 is 17 amino acids. Per the germline V gene, CDR1 is MDHEN and CDR2 is SYDVKM. With V trimmed by 1 base and J by 3 bases, 7 bases remained unmatched. The CDR3, as DNA: TGTGCCAGCAGTTTATCACTAGCGGGATATGAAACAGATACGCAGTATTTT. This translates into CASSLSLAGYETDTQYF.

The rearrangement uses TRBV9 and TRBJ2-1; D perhaps matches TRBD1 (6 bases). V shed 1 base and J shed 7 bases, with 15 bases lying between them. The CDR3 runs to 15 residues. Germline CDR1 and CDR2: SGDLS and YYNGEE. The chain's CDR3 is CASSVSQGSKNEQFF. The CDR3 coding sequence is TGTGCCAGCAGCGTAAGTCAGGGGTCTAAAAATGAGCAGTTCTTC.

This rearrangement joins TRBV7-9 to TRBJ1-1; 7 bases agree with TRBD1. The trim removed 6 bases at V and 1 base at J, leaving 5 bases unmatched. CDR3 length equals 14 residues. The germline V gene has CDR1 SEHNR and CDR2 FQNEAQ (reference sequence). CDR3 nucleotide sequence: TGTGCCAGCAGTCGGGGGACAGAGAACACTGAAGCTTTCTTT. Protein: CASSRGTENTEAFF.

The chain carries TRBV5-4 and TRBJ2-7, with 9 nucleotides matching TRBD1. This CDR3 has 15 residues. Germline V lookup: CDR1 SGHNT, CDR2 YYREEE (reference sequence). Trimming cost V 0 bases and J 7 bases; bases outside gene matches: 8. CDR3 sequence: CASSLVGQGSREQYF. CDR3 nucleotide sequence: TGTGCCAGCAGCTTGGTGGGACAGGGATCGCGGGAGCAGTACTTC.

The chain's CDR3 is CASSPRETDTQYF. The CDR3 coding sequence is TGTGCCAGCTCACCCAGGGAAACAGATACGCAGTATTTT. V usage is TRBV18 and J usage is TRBJ2-3; tentative D call: TRBD1 (5 bases). V gave up 3 bases and J gave up 3 bases, with 7 bases separating them. The V gene's germline CDR1 is KGHSH and CDR2 LQKENI. There are 13 residues in the CDR3.

The chain couples TRBV3-1 (or the pseudogene TRBV3-2) to TRBJ2-7, with 7 bases matching TRBD2. Trimming took 0 bases from V and 1 from J; bases not matched to a gene: 0. The germline V gene encodes CDR1 LGHDT and CDR2 YNNKEL (reference sequence). There are 14 residues in the CDR3. The chain's CDR3 is CASSQEGLSYEQYF. In DNA, the CDR3 is TGTGCCAGCAGCCAAGAGGGACTATCCTACGAGCAGTACTTC.

The chain recombines TRBV7-2 with TRBJ1-3; TRBD1 matches 10 bases. The CDR3 runs to 14 residues. The V gene's germline CDR1 is SGHTA and CDR2 FQGNSA. Trimming cost V 5 bases and J 7 bases; bases outside gene matches: 5. CDR3 region: CASSTWTGGNTIYF. CDR3 DNA: TGTGCCAGCAGCACGTGGACAGGGGGGAACACCATATATTTT.

The chain combines TRBV28 with TRBJ2-7; TRBD1 matches at 11 bases. The CDR3 has 14 residues. The V and J ends lost 8 bases and 4 bases, in that order; junction bases with no gene match: 7. Germline V gene data show CDR1 as MDHEN and CDR2 as SYDVKM. The CDR3 spells CASGGQGARYEQYF. The CDR3 DNA sequence: TGTGCCAGCGGCGGACAGGGGGCAAGGTACGAGCAGTACTTC.

The chain recombines TRBV19 with TRBJ2-5; the D gene is possibly TRBD2 (6 bases). V lost 3 bases to trimming and J lost 1 base, with 15 bases between them. The CDR3 length is 16 residues. Germline loops: CDR1 LNHDA, CDR2 SQIVND (reference sequence). As DNA, the CDR3 is TGTGCCAGTAGTATGGCGTCTAGCGCCCTCCAAGAGACCCAGTACTTC. Translating gives CASSMASSALQETQYF.

J is TRBJ2-7 and V is TRBV2; D gene unclear. This CDR3 comprises 12 residues. V lost 5 bases and J 6 bases, leaving 11 bases between the germline ends. Germline-derived CDR1 and CDR2 are SNHLY and FYNNEI. The CDR3 region has the DNA TGTGCCAGCAGTACTTACTCCCTCGAGCAGTACTTC. Protein: CASSTYSLEQYF.

This clone has just one count. The chain links TRBV5-1 to TRBJ1-6; 7 bases are shared with TRBD1. The CDR3 sequence is 14 residues long. J gave up 6 bases and V 4 bases, and 4 bases lay outside the gene matches. From germline, CDR1 is SGHRS and CDR2 YFSETQ. The CDR3 bases are TGCGCCAGCAGCCCCGGGACAGCTAATTCACCCCTCCACTTT. It yields the protein CASSPGTANSPLHF.

The rearrangement joins TRBV3-1 (or the pseudogene TRBV3-2) to TRBJ2-1; TRBD2 aligns across 8 bases. With V trimmed by 4 bases and J by 15 bases, 8 bases remained unmatched. CDR3 size: 12 residues. The V gene's germline CDR1 is LGHDT and CDR2 YNNKEL (reference sequence). CDR3 nucleotides: TGTGCCAGCAGCCTCTCAGCGGGAGACTGGTTCTTC. This gives the protein CASSLSAGDWFF.

The rearrangement links TRBV30 to TRBJ1-5; D may be TRBD1 (6 bases). The CDR3 loop spans 15 amino acids. Germline assignment: CDR1 GTSNPN and CDR2 SVGIG (reference sequence). V shed 0 bases and J shed 7 bases, with 16 bases lying between them. In nucleotides, the CDR3 is TGTGCCTGGAGTGTACGTTCAGGGGCGCGGCAGCCCCAGCATTTT. Its protein product is CAWSVRSGARQPQHF.